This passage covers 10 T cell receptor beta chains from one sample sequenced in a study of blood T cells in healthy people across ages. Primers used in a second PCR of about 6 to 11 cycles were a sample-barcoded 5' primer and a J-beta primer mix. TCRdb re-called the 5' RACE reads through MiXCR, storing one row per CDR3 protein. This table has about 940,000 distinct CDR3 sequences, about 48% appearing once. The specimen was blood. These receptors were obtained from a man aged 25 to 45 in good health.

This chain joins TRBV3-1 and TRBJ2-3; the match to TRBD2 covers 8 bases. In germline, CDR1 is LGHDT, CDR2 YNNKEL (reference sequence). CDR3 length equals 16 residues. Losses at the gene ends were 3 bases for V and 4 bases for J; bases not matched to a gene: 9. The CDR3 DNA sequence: TGTGCCAGCAGCCACCCCCAGCGGGGGTCAGCAGATACGCAGTATTTT. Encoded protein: CASSHPQRGSADTQYF.

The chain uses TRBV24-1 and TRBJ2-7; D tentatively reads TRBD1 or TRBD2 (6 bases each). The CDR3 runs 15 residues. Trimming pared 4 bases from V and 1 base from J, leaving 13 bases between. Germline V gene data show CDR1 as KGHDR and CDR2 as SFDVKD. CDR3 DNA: TGTGCCACCAGTGACACAAGGGGGACTTCCTACGAGCAGTACTTC. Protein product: CATSDTRGTSYEQYF.

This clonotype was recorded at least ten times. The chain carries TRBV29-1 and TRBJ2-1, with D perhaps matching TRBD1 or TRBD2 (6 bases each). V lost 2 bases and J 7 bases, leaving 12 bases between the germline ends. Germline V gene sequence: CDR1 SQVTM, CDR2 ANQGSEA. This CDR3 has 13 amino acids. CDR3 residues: CSVETGARNEQFF. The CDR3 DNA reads TGCAGCGTTGAAACGGGGGCCAGAAATGAGCAGTTCTTC.

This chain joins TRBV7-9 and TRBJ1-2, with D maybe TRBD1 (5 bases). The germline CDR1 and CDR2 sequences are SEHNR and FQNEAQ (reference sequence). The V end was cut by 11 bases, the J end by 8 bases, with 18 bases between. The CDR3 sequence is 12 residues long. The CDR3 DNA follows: TGTGCCGGAATGCGGGACGGCTTAGGCTACACCTTC. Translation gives CAGMRDGLGYTF.

The CDR3 coding sequence is TGTGCCAGCAGGGTTCGGGGGGGAGTAACTTACAATGAGCAGTTCTTC. The encoded protein is CASRVRGGVTYNEQFF. The chain employs TRBV27 and TRBJ2-1; TRBD2 aligns across 8 bases. V shed 6 bases and J 4 bases; nucleotides not matched to a gene: 11. CDR3 size: 16 residues. Germline V gene data show CDR1 as MNHEY and CDR2 as SMNVEV (reference sequence).

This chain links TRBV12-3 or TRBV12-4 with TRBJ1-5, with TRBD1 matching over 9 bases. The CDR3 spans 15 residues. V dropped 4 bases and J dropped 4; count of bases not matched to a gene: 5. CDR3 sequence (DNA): TGTGCCAGCAGTTCACAGGGGGCGGTAAATCAGCCCCAGCATTTT. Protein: CASSSQGAVNQPQHF.

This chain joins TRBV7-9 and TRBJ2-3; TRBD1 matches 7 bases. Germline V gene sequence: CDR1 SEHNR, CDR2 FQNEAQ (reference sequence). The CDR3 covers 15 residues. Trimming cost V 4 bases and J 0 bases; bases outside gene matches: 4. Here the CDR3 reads CASSSDRASTDTQYF. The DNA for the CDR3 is TGTGCCAGCAGCTCCGACAGGGCTAGCACAGATACGCAGTATTTT. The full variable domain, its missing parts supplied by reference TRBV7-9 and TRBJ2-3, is DTGVSQNPRHKITKRGQNVTFRCDPISEHNRLYWYRQTLGQGPEFLTYFQNEAQLEKSRLLSDRFSAERPKGSFSTLEIQRTEQGDSAMYLCASSSDRASTDTQYFGPGTRLTVL.

The CDR3 is CASSFLRFGTYNEQFF. Written as DNA, the CDR3 is TGTGCCAGCAGTTTTTTAAGATTCGGAACCTACAATGAGCAGTTCTTC. This rearrangement joins TRBV12-3 or TRBV12-4 to TRBJ2-1; D is uncertain. The CDR3 has 16 residues. V gave up 3 bases and J gave up 2 bases, with 14 bases separating them.

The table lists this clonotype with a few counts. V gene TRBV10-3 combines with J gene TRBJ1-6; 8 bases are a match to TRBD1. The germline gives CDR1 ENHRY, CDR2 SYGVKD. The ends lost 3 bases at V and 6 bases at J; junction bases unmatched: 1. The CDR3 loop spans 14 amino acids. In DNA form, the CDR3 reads TGTGCCATCAGTGACAGGGGGCTTAATTCACCCCTCCACTTT. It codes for CAISDRGLNSPLHF.

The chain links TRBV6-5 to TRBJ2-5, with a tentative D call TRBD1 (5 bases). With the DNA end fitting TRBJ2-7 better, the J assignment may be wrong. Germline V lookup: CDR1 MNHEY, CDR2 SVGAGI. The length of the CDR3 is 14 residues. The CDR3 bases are TGTGCCAGCAGTGACCAAAGGGGCCCCTACGAGCAGTACTTC. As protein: CASSDQRGPYEQYF.